Below are 24 T cell receptor beta chains sequenced from a single sample in a study of blood T cell repertoires in COVID-19. Repertoires were generated with immunoSEQ multiplex PCR, while TCRdb's copy carries only in-frame clones and drops some. The sample comprises 350,000 or so clones, almost 90% of which are singletons, and 0.85% to 1.3% rests with the top ten. The sequencing sample was made of PBMCs or T cells enriched from blood (not recorded which). The receptors come from a woman between 25 and 40 years old who had been exposed to COVID-19.

This chain uses TRBV19 with TRBJ1-1, with 10 bases aligning to TRBD1. The CDR3 contains 16 residues. The V segment lost 7 bases and the J segment 1 base; nucleotides outside the gene matches: 9. The germline gives CDR1 LNHDA, CDR2 SQIVND (reference sequence). The CDR3 coding sequence is TGTGCCAGTATCCCGGGACAGGGGATATCGAACACTGAAGCTTTCTTT. Protein sequence: CASIPGQGISNTEAFF.

This clone has more than one count but fewer than ten. CDR3 in DNA: TGTGCCAGCAGCTCCACAGGGGGCGGGGGCTACACCTTC. Translating it yields CASSSTGGGGYTF. The J gene is TRBJ1-2, the V gene TRBV28; 9 bases align to TRBD1. Trimming at V came to 6 bases and at J to 8 bases, leaving 7 bases not matched to a gene. The germline V gene has CDR1 MDHEN and CDR2 SYDVKM. This CDR3 region has 13 residues.

J is TRBJ1-1 and V is TRBV7-9, with TRBD1 identical over 7 bases. Germline V gene sequence: CDR1 SEHNR, CDR2 FQNEAQ (reference sequence). This CDR3 is built from 14 residues. The ends lost 2 bases at V and 6 bases at J; junction bases unmatched: 6. The CDR3 here is CASSLKGAAPEAFF. Here the CDR3 DNA reads TGTGCCAGCAGCTTAAAGGGGGCAGCTCCTGAAGCTTTCTTT.

The chain has TRBV29-1 and TRBJ2-5; TRBD1 matches at 7 bases. The CDR3 loop spans 13 amino acids. After removal of 3 bases from V and 1 base from J, the junction contained 2 bases not matched to a gene. The V gene's germline CDR1 is SQVTM and CDR2 ANQGSEA. For the CDR3, the DNA is TGCAGCGTTGACGGGACAGTCCAAGAGACCCAGTACTTC. This codes for CSVDGTVQETQYF.

The rearrangement links TRBV15 to TRBJ2-7, with 9 bases matching TRBD2. V gave up 8 bases and J gave up 3 bases; unmatched junction bases: 8. Germline V CDR1 and CDR2: LNHNV, YYDKDF (reference sequence). CDR3 length equals 14 residues. The CDR3 region is CATGLAPDNYEQYF. The CDR3, as DNA: TGTGCCACCGGACTAGCGCCTGACAACTACGAGCAGTACTTC.

The CDR3 is CSVPTGGLFEQFF. CDR3 bases: TGCAGCGTCCCAACCGGGGGGCTATTCGAGCAGTTCTTC. The chain combines TRBV29-1 with TRBJ2-1; a weak D match, TRBD2 (7 bases). Germline loops: CDR1 SQVTM, CDR2 ANQGSEA. The CDR3 runs 13 residues. Trimming took 6 bases from V and 10 from J, leaving 19 bases between them.

The chain joins TRBV5-1 to TRBJ1-5, with a possible D match to TRBD1 (6 bases). This CDR3 is 15 amino acids long. V lost 4 bases and J 1 base, leaving 12 bases between the germline ends. Germline assignment: CDR1 SGHRS and CDR2 YFSETQ. CDR3 DNA sequence: TGCGCCAGCAGCCCAGGGGTGGAGAGCAATCAGCCCCAGCATTTT. The encoded protein is CASSPGVESNQPQHF.

This chain joins TRBV3-1 (or the pseudogene TRBV3-2) and TRBJ1-2; 10 bases agree with TRBD1. Per the germline V gene, CDR1 is LGHDT and CDR2 is YNNKEL (reference sequence). Unmatched junction bases numbered 0, after V lost 1 base and J lost 4 bases. The CDR3 has 14 amino acids. CDR3 sequence reads: CASSQGTGGYGYTF. The CDR3 DNA reads TGTGCCAGCAGCCAAGGGACAGGGGGCTATGGCTACACCTTC.

With regard to this clone: A read error may produce the germline difference seen at one junction end. The chain employs TRBV4-2 and TRBJ2-3, with 16 bases aligning to TRBD2. This CDR3 contains 14 residues. The V gene's germline CDR1 is LGHNA and CDR2 YNFKEQ. The CDR3 loop is CASSPPGTSGRAHF. The CDR3 region has the DNA TGTGCCAGCAGCCCCCCCGGGACTAGCGGGAGGGCGCATTTT.

This chain uses TRBV5-1 with TRBJ1-2; D possibly corresponds to TRBD1 (6 bases). With 1 base removed from V and 7 bases from J, the gap between germline ends came to 23 bases. The CDR3 spans 17 residues. Germline lookup yields CDR1 SGHRS and CDR2 YFSETQ. The CDR3 loop reads CASSLRGGAPTQSGYTF. In DNA form, the CDR3 reads TGCGCCAGCAGCTTGCGGGGGGGGGCCCCCACCCAGTCTGGCTACACCTTC.

The table lists this clone with a few counts. The CDR3 protein is CASRSSTWVTEAFF. DNA of the CDR3: TGTGCCAGTAGGTCGTCGACTTGGGTCACTGAAGCTTTCTTT. The rearrangement uses TRBV19 and TRBJ1-1; D ambiguous. Deletions cut 6 bases from V and 4 bases from J, with 15 bases between. The CDR3 covers 14 residues. Germline V gives CDR1 LNHDA, CDR2 SQIVND (reference sequence).

V and J are TRBV3-1 (or the pseudogene TRBV3-2) and TRBJ1-1, with 11 bases matching TRBD1. CDR1 and CDR2 (germline): LGHDT, YNNKEL (reference sequence). V was clipped by 4 bases and J by 1 base; unmatched bases: 11. The CDR3 runs to 18 residues. The CDR3 sequence: CASSPGQGASSGNTEAFF. In DNA, the CDR3 is TGTGCCAGCAGCCCCGGACAGGGGGCCTCCTCAGGGAACACTGAAGCTTTCTTT.

This chain connects TRBV25-1 to TRBJ2-5; 14 bases align to TRBD2. Germline lookup yields CDR1 MGHDK and CDR2 SYGVNS. CDR3 length equals 14 residues. After removal of 8 bases from V and 4 bases from J, the junction contained 3 bases not matched to a gene. The CDR3 region has the DNA TGTGCCAGCGGCGGACTAGCGGGAGGAGAGACCCAGTACTTC. Its translation is CASGGLAGGETQYF.

V usage is TRBV28 and J usage is TRBJ1-3; a weak D match, TRBD1 (6 bases). The CDR3 sequence is 15 residues long. Germline values: CDR1 MDHEN, CDR2 SYDVKM. V lost 5 bases to trimming and J lost 2 bases, with 13 bases between them. The CDR3 region is CASSTHRVAGNTIYF. CDR3 nucleotides: TGTGCCAGCAGTACCCACAGGGTTGCTGGAAACACCATATATTTT. The full variable domain, with the rest looked up from reference TRBV28 and TRBJ1-3, is DVKVTQSSRYLVKRTGEKVFLECVQDMDHENMFWYRQDPGLGLRLIYFSYDVKMKEKGDIPEGYSVSREKKERFSLILESASTNQTSMYLCASSTHRVAGNTIYFGEGSWLTVV.

The CDR3 here is CASSRWDRGSSGANVLTF. CDR3 bases: TGTGCCAGCTCACGTTGGGACAGGGGAAGCTCTGGGGCCAACGTCCTGACTTTC. V gene TRBV18 combines with J gene TRBJ2-6; 10 positions match TRBD1. This CDR3 has 18 residues. Germline CDR1 KGHSH, CDR2 LQKENI. V lost 4 bases, J lost 0 bases, and 6 bases stayed unmatched.

The V gene is TRBV19, the J gene TRBJ2-2; TRBD2 matches 9 bases. The CDR3 extends over 15 amino acids. CDR1 and CDR2 from the germline V gene are LNHDA and SQIVND (reference sequence). Trimming removed 11 bases from V and 4 bases from J; junction bases left unmatched: 11. CDR3 protein: CAAKKGTSFTGELFF. CDR3 bases: TGTGCCGCAAAGAAGGGGACTAGCTTCACCGGGGAGCTGTTTTTT.

This clone was recorded only once. The chain recombines TRBV10-3 with TRBJ2-7; D perhaps matches TRBD2 (6 bases). Germline V gives CDR1 ENHRY, CDR2 SYGVKD. There are 15 residues in the CDR3. The germline V and J ends were trimmed by 3 bases and 5 bases, with 17 bases remaining between them. The CDR3 loop reads CAISDWGLLENEQYF. The CDR3 nucleotides are TGTGCCATCAGTGATTGGGGACTCCTCGAAAACGAGCAGTACTTC.

The chain recombines TRBV14 with TRBJ1-3, with a possible D match to TRBD1 (6 bases). CDR3 size: 16 residues. In germline, CDR1 is SGHDN, CDR2 FVKESK. Trimming stripped 4 bases from V and 0 bases from J, with 13 bases between. The CDR3 reads CASSRDNPSSGNTIYF. In DNA form, the CDR3 reads TGTGCCAGCAGCCGGGACAACCCGAGCTCTGGAAACACCATATATTTT.

As for this clone: Additional DNA sequences in this sample encode the identical CDR3. The chain has TRBV6-5 and TRBJ1-3; 7 bases match TRBD1. Germline V gene lookup returns CDR1 MNHEY and CDR2 SVGAGI. Germline trimming cut 0 bases from V and 4 bases from J; bases unmatched to any gene: 3. This CDR3 contains 15 residues. The chain's CDR3 is CASSYSGGSGNTIYF. DNA of the CDR3: TGTGCCAGCAGTTACTCAGGGGGCTCGGGAAACACCATATATTTT.

The chain combines TRBV18 with TRBJ2-1, with 9 bases fitting TRBD1. Losses at the gene ends were 2 bases for V and 3 bases for J; bases not matched to a gene: 5. Germline V gives CDR1 KGHSH, CDR2 LQKENI. CDR3 length: 16 amino acids. The CDR3 bases are TGTGCCAGCTCACCAGCTACAGGGGGCGACTACAATGAGCAGTTCTTC. Translated: CASSPATGGDYNEQFF.

This clone was detected once. The chain links TRBV20-1 to TRBJ2-7; possible D gene TRBD1, 5 bases. Germline values: CDR1 DFQATT, CDR2 SNEGSKA (reference sequence). The CDR3 length is 10 residues. Trimming removed 3 bases from V and 5 bases from J, with 5 bases in between. CDR3 region: CSASRDEQYF. The CDR3 DNA is TGCAGTGCTAGCAGGGACGAGCAGTACTTC.

In nucleotides, the CDR3 is TGTGCCAGCAGAGCGCGTTCCTACAATGAGCAGTTCTTC. Translated, it gives CASRARSYNEQFF. The genes are TRBV6-5 and TRBJ2-1; D is unclear. The germline V gene has CDR1 MNHEY and CDR2 SVGAGI. This CDR3 region has 13 residues. V dropped 6 bases and J dropped 1 base, with 7 bases sitting between them.

The chain employs TRBV28 and TRBJ2-2; D perhaps matches TRBD1 (6 bases). The CDR3 spans 15 residues. Trimming left V 6 bases short and J 5 bases short, with 16 bases between. Germline V CDR1 and CDR2: MDHEN, SYDVKM. CDR3: CASRHLQGETGELFF. The CDR3 nucleotides are TGTGCCAGCAGACACTTACAGGGAGAAACCGGGGAGCTGTTTTTT.

The CDR3 sequence is CASSSGTAGGPQHF. CDR3 DNA sequence: TGTGCCAGCAGTTCCGGGACCGCCGGGGGGCCCCAGCATTTT. The V gene is TRBV28, the J gene TRBJ1-5; D possibly corresponds to TRBD1 (5 bases). The germline gives CDR1 MDHEN, CDR2 SYDVKM. V was pared by 4 bases and J by 9 bases, with 16 bases between. This CDR3 is built from 14 residues.